This T cell receptor (beta chain) is drawn from a study of post-analysis software for immune sequencing data. For the study at large: Included among the disease courses, which were recorded for the cohort, were relapsing-remitting, secondary progressive and progressive-relapsing multiple sclerosis.

Germline CDR1 reads MNHEY; CDR2 reads SVGAGI. There are 16 residues in the CDR3. Unmatched junction bases numbered 8, after V lost 5 bases and J lost 1 base. In its sample, this clonotype was seen a few times. Its antigen is not known. Study-level findings and limits: F measure grouped same-batch samples tightly together. Multiple sclerosis patients showed significantly lower normalized Chao1 diversity than controls did. TRBV5-6, TRBV5-1 and TRBV20-1 were among roughly five TRBV segments more frequent in patients than controls.

cDNA libraries of TCR beta carried unique molecular identifiers. There were roughly 0.95 to 11 million T cells, and around 460,000 cDNA molecules came from them. TCRdb used MiXCR to reprocess the PCR reads, holding one entry per CDR3 protein. This sample has more than 350,000 distinct CDR3 sequences, with about 39% found just once. Specimen: blood. The rearrangement links TRBV6-5 to TRBJ2-7, with TRBD2 matching over 10 bases. This TCR was sampled from a girl aged 2-15 years with multiple sclerosis. The CDR3 region is CASSPTLAGSSYEQYF. The CDR3 DNA follows: TGTGCCAGCAGTCCAACACTAGCGGGGTCTTCCTACGAGCAGTACTTC.